The 30 T cell receptor beta chains listed next were all sequenced from one sample in a study of identical twins. TCRdb re-analysed the 5' RACE reads in MiXCR, keeping a single row per CDR3 protein. The sample includes about 280,000 distinct CDR3 sequences, more than 6.5% of them seen just once. These data also featured in a second study, about yellow fever vaccine responses in identical twins.

The specimen sequenced was memory (CD45RO+) T cells sorted from blood. The source is a woman aged 18-29 years in good health.

The CDR3 here is CASSVTTEKLFF. The DNA for the CDR3 is TGTGCCAGCAGCGTAACAACGGAAAAACTGTTTTTT. The chain carries TRBV3-1 and TRBJ1-4, with D unclear. Per the germline V gene, CDR1 is LGHDT and CDR2 is YNNKEL (reference sequence). Trimming cost V 5 bases and J 8 bases, with 9 bases left between them. The CDR3 loop spans 12 amino acids.

The sample holds a few counts of this clonotype. The chain combines TRBV2 with TRBJ2-2; the D is unclear. Germline CDR1 reads SNHLY; CDR2 reads FYNNEI. Trimming cost V 6 bases and J 0 bases, with 5 bases left between them. The CDR3 is 13 residues long. CDR3 in amino acids: CASRVSNTGELFF. The CDR3 DNA reads as TGTGCCAGCAGGGTTTCGAACACCGGGGAGCTGTTTTTT.

The J gene is TRBJ2-2, the V gene TRBV20-1, with 12 nucleotides matching TRBD2. Germline CDR1 reads DFQATT; CDR2 reads SNEGSKA (reference sequence). The V gene end was trimmed by 2 bases and the J gene end by 0 bases; junction bases not matched to a gene: 4. The CDR3 contains 17 residues. CDR3 coding DNA: TGCAGTGCTAGACGACTAGCGGGGGCCTCGAACACCGGGGAGCTGTTTTTT. Translated, it gives CSARRLAGASNTGELFF.

The table lists this clonotype with a few counts. The V and J genes are TRBV2 and TRBJ2-2; D gene uncertain. Per the germline V gene, CDR1 is SNHLY and CDR2 is FYNNEI. This CDR3 contains 16 residues. Trimming removed 1 base from V and 4 bases from J, with 13 bases in between. CDR3 nucleotide sequence: TGTGCCAGCAGTGAAGGGAAAGGGCACAGCACCGGGGAGCTGTTTTTT. It codes for CASSEGKGHSTGELFF.

Ten or more counts support this clonotype. The chain couples TRBV12-3 or TRBV12-4 to TRBJ1-3; the D is unclear. This CDR3 contains 14 residues. Trimming removed 7 bases from V and 3 bases from J, with 13 bases in between. CDR3 bases: TGTGCCAGCACCCGCGGGGATGGTGGAAACACCATATATTTT. It yields the protein CASTRGDGGNTIYF.

This chain links TRBV16 with TRBJ2-3; TRBD2 matches 8 bases. The CDR3 is 15 residues long. Germline CDR1 KGHSY, CDR2 FQNENV. J was trimmed by 3 bases and V by 4 bases; bases with no gene match: 6. The chain's CDR3 is CASSPSGGNTDTQYF. The CDR3 DNA follows: TGTGCCAGCAGCCCCAGCGGGGGCAATACAGATACGCAGTATTTT.

This clonotype was seen just once. The chain couples TRBV6-4 to TRBJ2-1, with a weak D call TRBD2 (6 bases). V lost 7 bases to trimming and J lost 7 bases, with 11 bases between them. The CDR3 extends over 12 amino acids. Per germline, CDR1 MRHNA and CDR2 SNTAGT. CDR3 nucleotides: TGTGCCAGCACCGGGGGTGAGAATGAGCAGTTCTTC. Translating it yields CASTGGENEQFF.

The chain couples TRBV28 to TRBJ2-1; 8 positions agree with TRBD2. CDR3 length equals 13 residues. CDR1 MDHEN and CDR2 SYDVKM come from the germline V gene. The J segment lost 16 bases and the V segment lost 5 bases, leaving 13 bases of the junction unmatched. This CDR3 reads CASSPPPRGAPFF. The CDR3 DNA reads as TGTGCCAGCAGTCCCCCCCCGCGGGGGGCTCCTTTCTTC.

This clonotype was found a few times. The gene calls are TRBV6-6 and TRBJ1-6, with D possibly being TRBD1 (5 bases). Per the germline V gene, CDR1 is MNHNY and CDR2 is SVGAGI (reference sequence). The CDR3 contains 13 residues. V was cut by 6 bases and J by 4 bases, with 7 bases left in between. The chain's CDR3 is CASRGTYNSPLHF. Written as DNA, the CDR3 is TGTGCCAGCAGGGGGACTTATAATTCACCCCTCCACTTT.

This clonotype was counted at least ten times. This chain uses TRBV20-1 with TRBJ1-5; D remains unclear. The CDR3 length is 14 residues. Germline V CDR1 and CDR2: DFQATT, SNEGSKA (reference sequence). Between the trimmed V and J ends, which lost 0 bases and 4 bases, there was a span of 10 bases. The CDR3 here is CSAREGPPNQPQHF. For the CDR3, the DNA is TGCAGTGCTAGAGAAGGTCCCCCGAATCAGCCCCAGCATTTT.

The gene calls are TRBV21-1 and TRBJ2-7; TRBD2, the table's D call, lacks a check against the DNA. TRBV21-1 counts as a pseudogene. CDR3 length: 18 amino acids. CDR3 protein: CASSKGAGTSGRTYEQYF. The CDR3 DNA follows: TGTGCCAGCAGCAAAGGGGCCGGGACTAGCGGGAGGACCTACGAGCAGTACTTC.

The J gene is TRBJ2-3, the V gene TRBV9, with D perhaps TRBD2 (6 bases). Trimming shortened V by 0 bases and J by 4 bases, and 21 bases separated the two germline ends. The CDR3 runs 18 residues. Germline CDR1 is SGDLS and CDR2 is YYNGEE. CDR3 nucleotides: TGTGCCAGCAGCGTAGAGGCCCTGAACGGGAGAGGCGCAGATACGCAGTATTTT. Protein sequence: CASSVEALNGRGADTQYF.

This clonotype occurred a few times. The chain joins TRBV7-8 to TRBJ2-2; 11 nucleotides line up with TRBD2. Germline assignment: CDR1 SGHVS and CDR2 FQNEAQ. J was trimmed by 6 bases and V by 4 bases; bases with no gene match: 4. CDR3 length: 15 residues. The CDR3 loop reads CASSSLAGGPGELFF. In DNA form, the CDR3 reads TGTGCCAGCAGCTCCCTAGCGGGAGGTCCCGGGGAGCTGTTTTTT.

The sample holds many counts of this clonotype. The chain links TRBV4-1 to TRBJ2-7; 11 bases fit TRBD2. Germline loops: CDR1 MGHRA, CDR2 YSYEKL. CDR3 length: 18 residues. Trimming cost V 4 bases and J 0 bases; bases outside gene matches: 11. The CDR3 loop is CASSPLLGTSGLSYEQYF. The CDR3 DNA sequence: TGCGCCAGCAGCCCCCTCTTAGGGACTAGCGGTCTCTCCTACGAGCAGTACTTC.

This clonotype was found many times. The genes are TRBV7-7 and TRBJ2-1; TRBD2 agrees at 11 bases. There are 17 residues in the CDR3. CDR1 is SSHAT, CDR2 FNYEAQ, per germline (reference sequence). V shed 1 base, J shed 4 bases, and the junction held 6 bases outside the gene matches. CDR3 DNA sequence: TGTGCCAGCAGCTTAGAGCTAGCGGGGGGTTCATACAATGAGCAGTTCTTC. It codes for CASSLELAGGSYNEQFF.

The V and J genes are TRBV6-4 and TRBJ1-1; a weak D match, TRBD1 (6 bases). CDR1 is MRHNA and CDR2 is SNTAGT in the germline V gene. V dropped 4 bases and J dropped 4 bases, with 13 bases sitting between them. CDR3 length: 14 residues. The chain's CDR3 is CASSALTGSTEAFF. The CDR3 region has the DNA TGTGCCAGCAGTGCCCTAACAGGGTCCACTGAAGCTTTCTTT.

This clonotype has a count of ten or more. The V gene is TRBV27, the J gene TRBJ1-5; D is undetermined. V lost 4 bases to trimming and J lost 0 bases, with 16 bases between them. CDR3 length: 17 amino acids. Germline V gene data show CDR1 as MNHEY and CDR2 as SMNVEV (reference sequence). CDR3 loop: CASSSAITPYSNQPQHF. As DNA, the CDR3 is TGTGCCAGCAGTTCCGCCATTACACCATATAGCAATCAGCCCCAGCATTTT.

As for this clonotype: One junction end does not reproduce the germline sequence, and a read error may be involved. The chain has TRBV20-1 and TRBJ2-1; 7 bases line up with TRBD2. The length of the CDR3 is 15 residues. CDR1 DFQATT and CDR2 SNEGSKA come from the germline V gene (reference sequence). The CDR3 here is CRASVGLAADNEQFF. Here the CDR3 DNA reads TGCAGAGCTAGTGTAGGGCTAGCGGCCGACAATGAGCAGTTCTTC.

The genes are TRBV6-4 and TRBJ2-3; 8 bases are shared with TRBD2. CDR1 and CDR2 from the germline V gene are MRHNA and SNTAGT. The ends lost 3 bases at V and 6 bases at J; junction bases unmatched: 5. This CDR3 contains 14 residues. The CDR3 region has the DNA TGTGCCAGCAGTGAGGACGGGGGGGCCGATACGCAGTATTTT. It yields the protein CASSEDGGADTQYF.

This clonotype was observed at least ten times. The J gene is TRBJ2-2, the V gene TRBV7-6; 8 nucleotides align to TRBD2. The V gene end was trimmed by 9 bases and the J gene end by 5 bases; junction bases not matched to a gene: 14. The CDR3 is 16 residues long. In germline, CDR1 is SGHVS, CDR2 FNYEAQ. The CDR3: CASSLRGGPTTGELFF. In DNA, the CDR3 is TGTGCCAGTTCCCTCCGCGGGGGGCCGACGACCGGGGAGCTGTTTTTT.

Ten or more counts support this clonotype. The chain combines TRBV3-1 with TRBJ2-1; 9 bases fit TRBD2. This CDR3 spans 16 amino acids. The germline V gene has CDR1 LGHDT and CDR2 YNNKEL (reference sequence). The trim removed 4 bases at V and 2 bases at J, leaving 6 bases unmatched. The CDR3 nucleotides are TGTGCCAGCAGCCGAGATAGCGGGAGTCCCTACAATGAGCAGTTCTTC. It yields the protein CASSRDSGSPYNEQFF.

This clonotype was found many times. The V call is TRBV2, the J call TRBJ2-1; TRBD1 is a possible D gene (5 bases). Trimming removed 6 bases from V and 5 bases from J, with 8 bases in between. The CDR3 has 12 amino acids. CDR1 and CDR2 from the germline V gene are SNHLY and FYNNEI. The CDR3 DNA sequence: TGTGCCAGCAGCTCACAGGACAATGAGCAGTTCTTC. Translation gives CASSSQDNEQFF.

The sample holds a few counts of this clonotype. The chain employs TRBV28 and TRBJ2-7, with 9 bases fitting TRBD1. In germline, CDR1 is MDHEN, CDR2 SYDVKM. With 4 bases clipped from V and 5 bases from J, the junction kept 6 bases outside the gene matches. This CDR3 region has 14 residues. The CDR3 is CASSSRDRADEQYF. The CDR3 nucleotides are TGTGCCAGCAGTTCCCGGGACAGGGCGGACGAGCAGTACTTC.

This clonotype appeared many times. The DNA is omitted, as the CDR3 cannot be located on it reliably, and the CDR3 follows TCRdb's listing. The rearrangement joins TRBV24-1 to TRBJ2-2; the D call TRBD1 from the table was never checked on the DNA. Germline V lookup: CDR1 KGHDR, CDR2 SFDVKD. The CDR3 totals 15 residues, both ends included. The CDR3 loop is CATSTSGVRAGELFF.

This clonotype has ten or more counts. The CDR3 sequence is CASRTSGWQGTQYF. The CDR3 bases are TGTGCCAGCAGGACTAGCGGGTGGCAAGGCACGCAGTATTTT. V is TRBV9 and J is TRBJ2-3; TRBD2 agrees at 10 bases. Looked up from germline, CDR1 is SGDLS and CDR2 is YYNGEE. V was pared by 5 bases and J by 9 bases, with 9 bases of the junction left unmatched. The CDR3 consists of 14 residues.

This clonotype was seen many times. The chain is built from TRBV5-1 and TRBJ2-7, with D hard to call. Looked up from germline, CDR1 is SGHRS and CDR2 is YFSETQ. V was pared by 5 bases and J by 5 bases, with 14 bases between. The CDR3 covers 13 residues. CDR3 in DNA: TGCGCCAGCAGTCGCGAGTCAACGGACGAGCAGTACTTC. As protein: CASSRESTDEQYF. Full variable domain (remainder filled in from reference TRBV5-1 and TRBJ2-7): KAGVTQTPRYLIKTRGQQVTLSCSPISGHRSVSWYQQTPGQGLQFLFEYFSETQRNKGNFPGRFSGRQFSNSRSEMNVSTLELGDSALYLCASSRESTDEQYFGPGTRLTVT.

The sample holds many counts of this clonotype. The genes are TRBV6-5 and TRBJ2-7, with TRBD2 matching 8 bases. The CDR3 loop spans 15 amino acids. V gave up 2 bases and J gave up 1 base; unmatched junction bases: 4. Germline assignment: CDR1 MNHEY and CDR2 SVGAGI. This CDR3 is CASSYGAGESYEQYF. In DNA form, the CDR3 reads TGTGCCAGCAGTTACGGAGCGGGGGAGTCCTACGAGCAGTACTTC.

The table lists this clonotype with many counts. CDR3 protein: CASSYSPAGGPNTQYF. CDR3 DNA: TGTGCCAGCAGTTACTCTCCAGCGGGAGGGCCAAATACGCAGTATTTT. The gene calls are TRBV6-5 and TRBJ2-3; 10 bases match TRBD2. This CDR3 comprises 16 residues. V was clipped by 0 bases and J by 7 bases; unmatched bases: 7. Germline V gives CDR1 MNHEY, CDR2 SVGAGI.

Many counts were recorded for this clonotype. This chain joins TRBV12-3 or TRBV12-4 and TRBJ2-1; 12 nucleotides agree with TRBD2. V dropped 6 bases and J dropped 6; count of bases not matched to a gene: 6. The CDR3 has 15 residues. CDR3 loop: CASSPRTSGINEQFF. The CDR3 nucleotides are TGTGCCAGCAGCCCTCGGACTAGCGGGATCAATGAGCAGTTCTTC.

Comments on this clonotype: A read error may produce the germline difference seen at one junction end. This chain links TRBV6-1 with TRBJ1-5; 7 bases match TRBD1. This CDR3 contains 15 residues. CDR1 and CDR2 from the germline V gene are MNHNS and SASEGT. The CDR3 nucleotides read TGTGCGAGCAGGCCGACAGGGACTAGCAATCAGCCCCAGCATTTT. This translates into CASRPTGTSNQPQHF.